This is a list of T cell receptor beta chains from one sample in a study of Tregs in tolerant kidney transplant recipients. The assay was immunoSEQ multiplex PCR, and TCRdb's table has in-frame clones only and misses some. The sample consists of 55,000 to 70,000 clones, 70% to 90% of them appearing once. Material: Tregs from blood, obtained before the transplant. The source of these receptors is a human donor who received a combined kidney and bone marrow transplant. CDR3s include the opening cysteine and the closing phenylalanine or tryptophan. Each record gives: clone size, D gene, J gene, CDR3 length, V gene, CDR3 protein. A D gene is named only where the DNA matches it firmly. Size is omitted from some rows. Given values are once, few, many or a class for expanded clones.

clone size: few
D gene: TRBD1
J gene: TRBJ2-7
CDR3 length: 16
V gene: TRBV5-6
CDR3 protein: CASSLPGTGHLRGQYF

clone size: once
D gene: TRBD1
J gene: TRBJ2-6
CDR3 length: 16
V gene: TRBV30
CDR3 protein: CAWSGTGVSGANVLTF

clone size: NA
D gene: TRBD2
J gene: TRBJ2-7
CDR3 length: 16
V gene: TRBV27
CDR3 protein: CASSPPGWEGTYEQYF

clone size: once
D gene: NA
J gene: TRBJ1-2
CDR3 length: 13
V gene: TRBV30
CDR3 protein: CAWSEGRDYGYTF

clone size: NA
D gene: NA
J gene: TRBJ1-2
CDR3 length: 14
V gene: TRBV19
CDR3 protein: CASSPSPSNYGYTF

clone size: NA
D gene: NA
J gene: TRBJ2-1
CDR3 length: 17
V gene: TRBV4-3
CDR3 protein: CASSQVSLASSYNEQFF

clone size: NA
D gene: NA
J gene: TRBJ1-2
CDR3 length: 14
V gene: TRBV5-1
CDR3 protein: CASSPGGGAYGYTF

clone size: NA
D gene: NA
J gene: TRBJ1-1
CDR3 length: 13
V gene: TRBV30
CDR3 protein: CAWSADKNTEAFF

clone size: NA
D gene: NA
J gene: TRBJ2-7
CDR3 length: 14
V gene: TRBV6-1
CDR3 protein: CASSEDSRGYEQYF

clone size: NA
D gene: TRBD2
J gene: TRBJ2-1
CDR3 length: 16
V gene: TRBV11-2
CDR3 protein: CASSLAGGHMYNEQFF

clone size: NA
D gene: TRBD2
J gene: TRBJ2-1
CDR3 length: 17
V gene: TRBV7-9
CDR3 protein: CASSLGGRGVSYNEQFF

clone size: NA
D gene: NA
J gene: TRBJ1-1
CDR3 length: 13
V gene: TRBV6-5
CDR3 protein: CASSYGAGPEAFF

clone size: NA
D gene: TRBD2
J gene: TRBJ2-7
CDR3 length: 14
V gene: TRBV10-3
CDR3 protein: CAISTSGRLHEQYF

clone size: NA
D gene: NA
J gene: TRBJ1-1
CDR3 length: 15
V gene: TRBV6-6
CDR3 protein: CASSYSMPAGTEAFF

clone size: NA
D gene: TRBD1
J gene: TRBJ1-4
CDR3 length: 13
V gene: TRBV6-4
CDR3 protein: CASRGTGSEKLFF

clone size: NA
D gene: TRBD1
J gene: TRBJ2-7
CDR3 length: 15
V gene: TRBV10-1
CDR3 protein: CASSENGQGAYEQYF

clone size: NA
D gene: NA
J gene: TRBJ2-3
CDR3 length: 14
V gene: TRBV6-1
CDR3 protein: CASGWERGADTQYF

clone size: few
D gene: TRBD1
J gene: TRBJ1-1
CDR3 length: 16
V gene: TRBV10-2
CDR3 protein: CASSAGGWAGRAEAFF

clone size: NA
D gene: NA
J gene: TRBJ1-5
CDR3 length: 12
V gene: TRBV10-3
CDR3 protein: CAISDGDQPQHF

clone size: few
D gene: NA
J gene: TRBJ2-5
CDR3 length: 16
V gene: TRBV5-1
CDR3 protein: CASSGGGGLAEETQYF

clone size: NA
D gene: NA
J gene: TRBJ2-3
CDR3 length: 14
V gene: TRBV9
CDR3 protein: CASSPDWGTDTQYF

clone size: NA
D gene: NA
J gene: TRBJ1-6
CDR3 length: 16
V gene: TRBV14
CDR3 protein: CASSPQPAQLYSPLHF

clone size: NA
D gene: NA
J gene: TRBJ2-1
CDR3 length: 14
V gene: TRBV28
CDR3 protein: CASSEWVSYNEQFF

clone size: NA
D gene: NA
J gene: TRBJ1-6
CDR3 length: 13
V gene: TRBV5-1
CDR3 protein: CASSRGTDSPLHF

clone size: few
D gene: NA
J gene: TRBJ1-3
CDR3 length: 17
V gene: TRBV10-3
CDR3 protein: CAISPNRVPLSGNTIYF

clone size: few
D gene: NA
J gene: TRBJ2-3
CDR3 length: 13
V gene: TRBV5-4
CDR3 protein: CASSHSGTDTQYF

clone size: NA
D gene: TRBD2
J gene: TRBJ2-1
CDR3 length: 17
V gene: TRBV18
CDR3 protein: CASSPSARTSGLGEQFF

clone size: NA
D gene: NA
J gene: TRBJ2-6
CDR3 length: 17
V gene: TRBV4-1
CDR3 protein: CASSQDPRGTGANVLTF

clone size: once
D gene: NA
J gene: TRBJ2-1
CDR3 length: 13
V gene: TRBV18
CDR3 protein: CASSGSAGNEQFF

clone size: NA
D gene: TRBD1
J gene: TRBJ2-7
CDR3 length: 14
V gene: TRBV19
CDR3 protein: CASRAGTGSHEQYF

clone size: once
D gene: TRBD2
J gene: TRBJ2-3
CDR3 length: 14
V gene: TRBV29-1
CDR3 protein: CSVLLAGVSDTQYF

clone size: once
D gene: TRBD1
J gene: TRBJ1-5
CDR3 length: 19
V gene: TRBV7-6
CDR3 protein: CASSLYQGAVGFSNQPQHF

clone size: few
D gene: TRBD2
J gene: TRBJ2-3
CDR3 length: 15
V gene: TRBV7-8
CDR3 protein: CASSPTSGRPDTQYF

clone size: NA
D gene: NA
J gene: TRBJ1-1
CDR3 length: 13
V gene: TRBV11-3
CDR3 protein: CASSSSMNTEAFF

clone size: once
D gene: NA
J gene: TRBJ1-2
CDR3 length: 16
V gene: TRBV9
CDR3 protein: CASSVGVGLTNYGYTF

clone size: NA
D gene: NA
J gene: TRBJ1-4
CDR3 length: 13
V gene: TRBV6-6
CDR3 protein: CASRGEGNEKLFF

clone size: NA
D gene: NA
J gene: TRBJ1-1
CDR3 length: 16
V gene: TRBV5-1
CDR3 protein: CASRPSNRGGNTEAFF

clone size: NA
D gene: TRBD2
J gene: TRBJ2-7
CDR3 length: 14
V gene: TRBV7-2
CDR3 protein: CASSLGGGAYEQYF

clone size: NA
D gene: TRBD2
J gene: TRBJ2-1
CDR3 length: 15
V gene: TRBV5-8
CDR3 protein: CASGSSGSSYNEQFF

clone size: NA
D gene: NA
J gene: TRBJ2-3
CDR3 length: 18
V gene: TRBV1
CDR3 protein: CTSSQGGWPESSTDTQYF

clone size: NA
D gene: TRBD2
J gene: TRBJ2-7
CDR3 length: 12
V gene: TRBV5-1
CDR3 protein: CASSLERGEQYF

clone size: NA
D gene: NA
J gene: TRBJ1-2
CDR3 length: 15
V gene: TRBV19
CDR3 protein: CASRSQEKANYGYTF

clone size: NA
D gene: NA
J gene: TRBJ2-5
CDR3 length: 13
V gene: TRBV5-4
CDR3 protein: CASSQDPQETQYF

clone size: NA
D gene: NA
J gene: TRBJ2-2
CDR3 length: 13
V gene: TRBV2
CDR3 protein: CASSPTGAGELFF

clone size: NA
D gene: NA
J gene: TRBJ2-7
CDR3 length: 13
V gene: TRBV2
CDR3 protein: CASSNTGTYEQYF

clone size: NA
D gene: NA
J gene: TRBJ1-1
CDR3 length: 15
V gene: TRBV11-2
CDR3 protein: CASSFQGNMNTEAFF

clone size: once
D gene: TRBD1
J gene: TRBJ1-6
CDR3 length: 16
V gene: TRBV9
CDR3 protein: CASSGVGIGTGSPLHF

clone size: NA
D gene: NA
J gene: TRBJ1-5
CDR3 length: 16
V gene: TRBV28
CDR3 protein: CASSTQSPGLNQPQHF

clone size: NA
D gene: TRBD1
J gene: NA
CDR3 length: 15
V gene: TRBV6-5
CDR3 protein: CASRRPGGKFYEQYF

clone size: NA
D gene: TRBD1
J gene: TRBJ1-2
CDR3 length: 13
V gene: TRBV7-2
CDR3 protein: CASSSTGGYGYTF

clone size: once
D gene: TRBD1
J gene: TRBJ1-2
CDR3 length: 14
V gene: TRBV27
CDR3 protein: CASSSTTGNYGYTF

clone size: NA
D gene: NA
J gene: TRBJ2-1
CDR3 length: 14
V gene: TRBV4-3
CDR3 protein: CASSQVINYNEQFF

clone size: NA
D gene: NA
J gene: TRBJ2-1
CDR3 length: 14
V gene: TRBV7-7
CDR3 protein: CASSLEERSNEQFF

clone size: NA
D gene: TRBD1
J gene: TRBJ1-4
CDR3 length: 16
V gene: TRBV6-6
CDR3 protein: CASSYLTGGRGEKLFF

clone size: once
D gene: TRBD1
J gene: TRBJ1-2
CDR3 length: 15
V gene: TRBV18
CDR3 protein: CASSPDRGNNYGYTF

clone size: medium-sized
D gene: NA
J gene: TRBJ2-3
CDR3 length: 16
V gene: TRBV7-9
CDR3 protein: CASSAGGGGFSDTQYF